A selection of T cell receptor beta chains follows, all from one sample in a study of cytomegalovirus exposure and HLA in healthy donors. TCRdb keeps only in-frame clones here, not all; method: immunoSEQ multiplex PCR. Here the sample spans 170,000 or so clones, 84% being singletons. The sequenced material came from PBMCs. These receptors were obtained from a girl aged 5-17 years in good health and CMV-seropositive. The CDR3 runs from the conserved cysteine through the conserved F or W. D genes are given only for firm matches. Clone sizes are given selectively: once, few, many, or a class where the clone is expanded.

D	size	V	J	DNA	CDR3
TRBD1	NA	TRBV6-5	TRBJ2-5	TGTGCCAGCAGCGAGGACAGGGGGGTAAAGACCCAGTACTTC	CASSEDRGVKTQYF
TRBD1	NA	TRBV30	TRBJ1-3	TGTGCCTGGAGTGTTACCAGGGGGTTAAGAAACACCATATATTTT	CAWSVTRGLRNTIYF
TRBD1	NA	TRBV6-1	TRBJ1-5	TGTGCCAGCAGTCCCCGAAGGGACAGCTATCAGCCCCAGCATTTT	CASSPRRDSYQPQHF
TRBD1	NA	TRBV9	TRBJ2-5	TGTGCCAGCAGCCGCAGGACAGGGGGCATGGAGACCCAGTACTTC	CASSRRTGGMETQYF
NA	NA	TRBV20-1	TRBJ1-1	TGCAGTGCTAGTCGACAGCTGGCTTTCTTT	CSASRQLAFF
NA	NA	TRBV2	TRBJ1-2	TGTGCCAGCAGTGGCACAGGGATTAACTATGGCTACACCTTC	CASSGTGINYGYTF
TRBD1	NA	TRBV5-1	TRBJ1-2	TGCGCCAGCAGCATGGGACAGGGGAACTATGGCTACACCTTC	CASSMGQGNYGYTF
TRBD1	NA	TRBV11-3	TRBJ2-1	TGTGCCAGCAGCCCGGGGACAGCTACCTACAATGAGCAGTTCTTC	CASSPGTATYNEQFF
NA	few	TRBV7-2	TRBJ1-1	TGTGGAGTACTATCTGGCACTGAAGCTTTCTTT	CGVLSGTEAFF
TRBD1	once	TRBV5-1	TRBJ2-7	TGCGCCAGCAGTCCGACAGGGGGAAACTACGAGCAGTACTTC	CASSPTGGNYEQYF
NA	once	TRBV10-3	TRBJ1-2	TGTGCCATCAGTGAGTCGGGGAGGGACTATGGCTACACCTTC	CAISESGRDYGYTF
NA	NA	TRBV18	TRBJ1-5	TGTGCCAGCTCACCACCCAGGGGAAGCAATCAGCCCCAGCATTTT	CASSPPRGSNQPQHF
TRBD2	NA	TRBV5-4	TRBJ2-1	TGTGCCAGCAGCCCAACCCTTAGCGGGTATAACAATGAGCAGTTCTTC	CASSPTLSGYNNEQFF
TRBD1	NA	TRBV19	TRBJ1-2	TGTGCCAGTAGTACTATCACAGGACAGGGGGCGAATGGCTACACCTTC	CASSTITGQGANGYTF
NA	NA	TRBV7-9	TRBJ2-1	TGTGCCAGCAGCTTAGGGGGGGGGCTTTACAATGAGCAGTTCTTC	CASSLGGGLYNEQFF
NA	NA	TRBV9	TRBJ1-6	TGTGCCAGCAGCGTAGCTCTTAATTCACCCCTCCACTTT	CASSVALNSPLHF
TRBD1	NA	TRBV18	TRBJ1-6	TGTGCCAGCTCCCCGGGGACAGGCGGGAATTCACCCCTCCACTTT	CASSPGTGGNSPLHF
NA	NA	TRBV4-1	TRBJ2-5	TGCGCCAGCAGCCAAGTTCTTGGGTGGGCTTCCCCGGAGACCCAGTACTTC	CASSQVLGWASPETQYF
NA	NA	TRBV28	TRBJ1-5	TGTGCCAGCAGTTTGCGCAGGCTGGATCAGCCCCAGCATTTT	CASSLRRLDQPQHF
NA	few	TRBV19	TRBJ1-2	TGTGCCAGTAGTACTCGACAGGCCCTGGGTGGCTACACCTTC	CASSTRQALGGYTF
TRBD1	few	TRBV4-1	TRBJ2-7	TGCGCCAGCAGCCAAGAAGGGACAGGGGGCCCCTACGAGCAGTACTTC	CASSQEGTGGPYEQYF
NA	NA	TRBV29-1	TRBJ1-1	TGCAGCGTTGATTTCAGGGTTACTGAAGCTTTCTTT	CSVDFRVTEAFF
NA	NA	TRBV2	TRBJ1-2	TGTGCCAGGTTGGTTGGGGACGACAGGACGTCTGGCTACACCTTC	CARLVGDDRTSGYTF
NA	NA	TRBV2	TRBJ2-3	TGTGCCAGCAGTGAGCTAGCCTACTCCACAGATACGCAGTATTTT	CASSELAYSTDTQYF
TRBD1	NA	TRBV5-4	TRBJ2-1	TGTGCCAGCAGCTTGAGACAGGGGAAGTTCTCCTACAATGAGCAGTTCTTC	CASSLRQGKFSYNEQFF
NA	NA	TRBV5-1	TRBJ2-3	TGCGCCAGCAGCTTGCGGACTGCAACAGATACGCAGTATTTT	CASSLRTATDTQYF
NA	NA	TRBV5-6	TRBJ2-7	TGTGCCAGCAGCTACAGGAGCTCCTACGAGCAGTACTTC	CASSYRSSYEQYF
TRBD1	NA	TRBV6-5	TRBJ1-1	TGTGCCAGCAGTCGGGACAGGGGGAAGGGCACTGAAGCTTTCTTT	CASSRDRGKGTEAFF
TRBD1	NA	TRBV7-3	TRBJ2-1	TGTGCCAGCAGCTTAACGGGGACAGGGCAGGTTGAGCAGTTCTTC	CASSLTGTGQVEQFF
NA	NA	TRBV28	TRBJ1-2	TGTGCCAGCAGTTTAGCCGCCGAGGGCTACACCTTC	CASSLAAEGYTF
NA	once	TRBV12-5	TRBJ2-7	TGTGCTAGTGGTTTGGTAAATGGGGGCCAGTACTTC	CASGLVNGGQYF
NA	few	TRBV11-2	TRBJ2-7	TGTGCCAGCAGCTTCCTCCGGGTGAATAGCCACGAGCAGTACTTC	CASSFLRVNSHEQYF
TRBD1	few	TRBV6-5	TRBJ1-5	TGTGCCAGCAGTGGACAGGACAACTCAAATCAGCCCCAGCATTTT	CASSGQDNSNQPQHF
NA	NA	TRBV4-1	TRBJ1-2	TGCGCCAGCAGCCAAGAAACAGGAAACTATGGCTACACCTTC	CASSQETGNYGYTF
NA	NA	TRBV9	TRBJ1-6	TGTGCCAGCAGCGCCGATCCCGCAGGGGCCTATAATTCACCCCTCCACTTT	CASSADPAGAYNSPLHF
NA	few	TRBV6-6	TRBJ1-1	TGTGCCACCCTGGGGCCTGAAGCTTTCTTT	CATLGPEAFF
NA	NA	TRBV13	TRBJ1-2	TGTGCCAGCAGCTTAGGCCGCTCAGTTATGATTTATGGCTACACCTTC	CASSLGRSVMIYGYTF
TRBD1	NA	TRBV19	TRBJ1-1	TGTGCCAGTAGTATAGATTATAACAGGGGGACTGAAGCTTTCTTT	CASSIDYNRGTEAFF
TRBD1	NA	TRBV10-3	TRBJ1-2	TGTGCCATCAGTGAGGCGGACAGGGCCGTTTATGGCTACACCTTC	CAISEADRAVYGYTF
TRBD2	NA	TRBV7-8	TRBJ2-7	TGTGCCAGCAGCTTCTCCGGGACTAGCGGATACGAGCAGTACTTC	CASSFSGTSGYEQYF
NA	NA	TRBV5-1	TRBJ1-1	TGCGCCAGCAGCTTGGTGCGGGCCGTGAACACTGAAGCTTTCTTT	CASSLVRAVNTEAFF
NA	NA	TRBV7-9	TRBJ1-3	TGTGCCAGCAGCTTACTAGCTCCGACCGGGGGAAACACCATATATTTT	CASSLLAPTGGNTIYF
NA	NA	TRBV7-9	TRBJ1-3	TGTGCCAGCAGCGGACCGCACTCCGACAGGTACTCTGGAAACACCATATATTTT	CASSGPHSDRYSGNTIYF
TRBD2	NA	TRBV7-9	TRBJ2-2	TGTGCCAGCAGCCTTGGGGCGGGACTAGGTCCCGGGGAGCTGTTTTTT	CASSLGAGLGPGELFF
TRBD1	once	TRBV10-2	TRBJ2-1	TGCGCCAGCAGTGACATCGACAGGGGATACTACAATGAGCAGTTCTTC	CASSDIDRGYYNEQFF
TRBD1	NA	TRBV9	TRBJ2-1	TGTGCCAGCAGCCTTCTTGTGACAGGGGGTAACAATGAGCAGTTCTTC	CASSLLVTGGNNEQFF
NA	NA	TRBV11-2	TRBJ1-3	TGTGCCAGCAGCTCTGCACAGGGTCTAGGGAACACCATATATTTT	CASSSAQGLGNTIYF
NA	NA	TRBV11-2	TRBJ2-7	TGTGCCAGCAGCTCATTAAAGGACACTTCCTACGAGCAGTACTTC	CASSSLKDTSYEQYF